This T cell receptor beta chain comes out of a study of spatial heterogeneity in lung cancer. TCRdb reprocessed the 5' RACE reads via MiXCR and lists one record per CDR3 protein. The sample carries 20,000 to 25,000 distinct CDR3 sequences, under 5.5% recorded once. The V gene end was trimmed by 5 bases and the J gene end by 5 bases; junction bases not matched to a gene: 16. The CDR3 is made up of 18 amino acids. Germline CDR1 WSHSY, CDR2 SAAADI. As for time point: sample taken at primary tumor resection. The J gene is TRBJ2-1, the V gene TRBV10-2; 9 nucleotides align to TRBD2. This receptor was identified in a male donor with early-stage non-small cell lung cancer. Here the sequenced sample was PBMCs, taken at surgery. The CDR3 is CASSQLRTSDPRNNEQFF. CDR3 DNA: TGCGCCAGCAGTCAGCTACGGACTAGCGACCCCCGAAACAATGAGCAGTTCTTC.